This T cell receptor (beta chain) was sequenced during a study of technical replicates of blood from a few donors. CDR3 size: 15 residues. J was trimmed by 7 bases and V by 3 bases; bases with no gene match: 6. Looked up from germline, CDR1 is SGHRS and CDR2 is YFSETQ. The table came from immunoSEQ multiplex PCR; TCRdb's copy has only in-frame clones and leaves some out. Of approximately 70,000 clones in the sample, 91% were seen once. The sequencing sample was made of T cells isolated from PBMCs. The chain joins TRBV5-1 to TRBJ1-6; 8 bases line up with TRBD1. The sequence derives from a human donor in good health. Some clones in this sample may be carry-over from other donors' samples. The CDR3 DNA is TGCGCCAGCAGCTCGGGACAGGCTTTGAATTCACCCCTCCACTTT. Translated: CASSSGQALNSPLHF. The full variable domain, rest sourced from reference TRBV5-1 and TRBJ1-6, is KAGVTQTPRYLIKTRGQQVTLSCSPISGHRSVSWYQQTPGQGLQFLFEYFSETQRNKGNFPGRFSGRQFSNSRSEMNVSTLELGDSALYLCASSSGQALNSPLHFGNGTRLTVT.